This TCR beta chain was sequenced for a study of blood T cell repertoires in COVID-19. Study background: Both acute and convalescent COVID-19 samples were obtained from the United States, Italy and Spain. From T cells, B-cell-depleted T cells, or PBMCs came the material, which was cDNA or gDNA.

Per the authors' pipeline: The assay estimated nucleated cells by amplifying reference gene primers. The table came from immunoSEQ multiplex PCR; TCRdb's copy has only in-frame clones and leaves some out. That table supplies the V and J calls and clone size; D and trimming were determined from the DNA. The table shows just under 350,000 clones, with 90% to 95% occurring only once. The V segment lost 7 bases and the J segment 4 bases; nucleotides outside the gene matches: 7. CDR1 MNHEY and CDR2 SVGAGI come from the germline V gene. The CDR3 covers 15 residues. This TCR was recovered from a woman aged 18-30 years who had recovered from COVID-19. The chain combines TRBV6-5 with TRBJ1-6; 7 bases line up with TRBD1. Specimen: peripheral blood. Here the CDR3 reads CASTWGTDYNSPLHF. The CDR3 DNA reads as TGTGCCAGCACCTGGGGGACAGATTATAATTCACCCCTCCACTTT.